This TCR beta chain appears in the sequencing data of a study of identical twins (dated by TCRdb to the mid-2010s). A note on the overall study: TCR alpha and beta repertoires from monozygotic twins, unrelated adults of various ages and cord blood were deep-sequenced to test whether fetal clonotypes persist. Replicate twin experiments were performed at different times using different library preparation protocols to rule out contamination.

The V end gives up 2 bases and the J end 4 bases, leaving 7 bases in the junction not matched to a gene. CDR1 and CDR2, looked up from the germline V gene, are LGHNA and YNFKEQ. The CDR3 measures 15 amino acids from cysteine to phenylalanine. Here the CDR3 DNA is all that survives: 45 bases in frame from base 1. Summary of the overall study and its limitations: Excess twin sharing in beta out-of-frame sequences was weaker because fewer shared sequences lowered the signal-to-noise ratio. Compared with coincidental sharing between unrelated individuals, out-of-frame TCR alpha sequences shared between twins showed an excess of sequences with low generation probability. Abundant cord blood beta clonotypes carried fewer insertions; young adult naive repertoires showed a weaker similar trend, while memory repertoires showed none. In monozygotic twins, recombination models systematically underestimated out-of-frame TCR alpha sharing, but the models matched the sharing seen between unrelated individuals. Because the same donors could not be followed over many years, the conclusions depended on cross-sectional statistical analysis. Zero-insertion analyses could be partly confounded by invariant T cells such as MAIT and iNKT, although diverse VJ usage argued against such confounding for most clonotypes.

This clonotype was observed a handful of times. The target of this receptor is not known. Per-nucleotide qualities are absent, and no much larger clonotype sits a single base away. Every donor was a healthy Caucasian. Libraries were constructed by 5' RACE. TCRdb names Illumina HiSeq 2000 as the instrument used. Template switching introduced a universal primer binding site; the final cDNA contained a unique molecular identifier, enabling accurate counting of TCR cDNA molecules. Specific primers in the conserved constant-segment region were used to synthesize first-strand cDNA for TCR alpha and beta chains. Each cDNA library was double barcoded, with a SMART-Mk sample barcode plus Illumina barcodes, to control for contamination. TruSeq adapter sequences, together with Illumina sample barcodes, were added in two successive PCR steps. The TCR alpha and beta cDNA libraries were sequenced on the Illumina HiSeq platform using custom primers. In the authors' own workflow: MiGEC processed the raw reads to extract unique molecular identifiers, while MiXCR was used to determine the CDR3 positions. Recombination models were inferred per individual with the repgenHMM and IGoR tools using an EM algorithm. The analysis of shared clonotypes was done with the tcR package in R, with sharing normalized by the product of cloneset sizes. Out-of-frame nonproductive sequences were analyzed to study raw recombination free of thymic and clonal selection effects. TCRdb trimmed the raw reads at Q25, called clones with MiXCR and kept productive beta chains. Every CDR3 protein is listed once, alongside the most common genes and DNA of its rows. What appears here as the V and J calls and clone size reflects TCRdb's work, not the paper's. The sample yields more than 1.5 million distinct CDR3 sequences; less than 35% were counted once. The top ten hold 0.27% of the sample.

Sequenced material: cord blood. The V and J genes are TRBV4-2 and TRBJ2-5, and 7 junctional nucleotides match TRBD2. The sequence was collected from a newborn girl in good health. The nucleotide sequence reads TGTGCCAGCAGCCAAAATAGACTAGCTGTAGAGACCCAGTACTTC. The resulting protein is CASSQNRLAVETQYF.